This TCR beta chain derives from a study of cytomegalovirus exposure and HLA in healthy donors. PCR amplification relied on 60 Vbeta primers (plus 13 Jbeta primers). Sequenced by immunoSEQ multiplex PCR; TCRdb stores in-frame clones only, minus some. The table has under 200,000 clones, around 77% seen once. Study-wide points: The majority of TCR sequences were rare, yet some public TCRs appeared in many donors.

The junction had 9 bases not matched to a gene; V was cut back by 3 bases and J by 5 bases. Germline CDR1 and CDR2: SGDLS and YYNGEE. The CDR3 is 16 residues long. Notes on this clone: What it recognizes is unknown.

The receptor comes from a woman aged 50 to 60 in good health and CMV-seropositive. Material: PBMCs. The chain links TRBV9 to TRBJ2-1; 9 nucleotides line up with TRBD1. The CDR3 DNA sequence: TGTGCCAGCAGCGGGGTAGGGACAGGGAGGCACAATGAGCAGTTCTTC. It specifies CASSGVGTGRHNEQFF.